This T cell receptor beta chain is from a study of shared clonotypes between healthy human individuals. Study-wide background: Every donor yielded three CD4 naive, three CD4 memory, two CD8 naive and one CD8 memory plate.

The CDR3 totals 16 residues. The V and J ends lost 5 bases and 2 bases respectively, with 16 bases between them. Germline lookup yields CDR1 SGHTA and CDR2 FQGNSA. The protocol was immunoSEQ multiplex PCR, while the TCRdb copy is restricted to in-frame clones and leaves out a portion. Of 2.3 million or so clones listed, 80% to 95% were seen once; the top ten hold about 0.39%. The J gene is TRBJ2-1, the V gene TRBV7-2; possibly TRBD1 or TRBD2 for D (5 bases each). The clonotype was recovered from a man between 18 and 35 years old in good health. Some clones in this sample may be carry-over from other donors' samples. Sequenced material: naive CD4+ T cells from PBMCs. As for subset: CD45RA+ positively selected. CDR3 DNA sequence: TGTGCCAGCAGCCCCTCGGGGCGGGTTACCTACAATGAGCAGTTCTTC. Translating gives CASSPSGRVTYNEQFF.